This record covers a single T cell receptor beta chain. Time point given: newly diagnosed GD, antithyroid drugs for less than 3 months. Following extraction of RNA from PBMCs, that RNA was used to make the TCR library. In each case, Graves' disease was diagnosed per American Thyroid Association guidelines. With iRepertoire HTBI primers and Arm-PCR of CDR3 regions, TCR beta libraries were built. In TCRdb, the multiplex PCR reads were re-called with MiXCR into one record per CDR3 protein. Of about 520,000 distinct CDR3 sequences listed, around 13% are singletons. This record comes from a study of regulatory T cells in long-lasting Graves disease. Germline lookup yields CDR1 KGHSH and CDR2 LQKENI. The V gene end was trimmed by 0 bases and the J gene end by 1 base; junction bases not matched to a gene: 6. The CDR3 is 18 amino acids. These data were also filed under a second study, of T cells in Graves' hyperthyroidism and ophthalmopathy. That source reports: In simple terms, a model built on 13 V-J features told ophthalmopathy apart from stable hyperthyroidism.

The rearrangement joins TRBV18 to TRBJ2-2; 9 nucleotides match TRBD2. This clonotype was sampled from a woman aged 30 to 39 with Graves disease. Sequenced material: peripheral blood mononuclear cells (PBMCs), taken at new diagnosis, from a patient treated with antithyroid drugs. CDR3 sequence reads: CASSPPGLARKNTGELFF. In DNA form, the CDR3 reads TGTGCCAGCTCACCACCGGGACTAGCCCGTAAGAACACCGGGGAGCTGTTTTTT.